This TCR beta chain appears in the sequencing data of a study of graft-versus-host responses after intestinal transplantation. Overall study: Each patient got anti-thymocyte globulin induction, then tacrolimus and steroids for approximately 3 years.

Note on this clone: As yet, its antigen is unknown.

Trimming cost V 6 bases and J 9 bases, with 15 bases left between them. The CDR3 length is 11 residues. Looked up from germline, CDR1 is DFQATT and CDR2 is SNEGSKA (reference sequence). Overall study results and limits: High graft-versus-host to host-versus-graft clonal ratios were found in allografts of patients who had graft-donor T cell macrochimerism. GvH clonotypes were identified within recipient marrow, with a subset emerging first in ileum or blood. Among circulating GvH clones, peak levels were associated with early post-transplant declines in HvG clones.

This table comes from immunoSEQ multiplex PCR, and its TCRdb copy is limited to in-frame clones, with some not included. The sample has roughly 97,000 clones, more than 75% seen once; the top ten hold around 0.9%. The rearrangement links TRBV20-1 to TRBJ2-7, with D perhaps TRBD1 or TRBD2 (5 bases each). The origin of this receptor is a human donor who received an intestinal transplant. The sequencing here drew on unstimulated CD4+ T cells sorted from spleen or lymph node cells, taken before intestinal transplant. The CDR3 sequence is CSARDPWGQYF. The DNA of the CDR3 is TGCAGTGCAAGGGACCCCTGGGGGCAGTACTTC.